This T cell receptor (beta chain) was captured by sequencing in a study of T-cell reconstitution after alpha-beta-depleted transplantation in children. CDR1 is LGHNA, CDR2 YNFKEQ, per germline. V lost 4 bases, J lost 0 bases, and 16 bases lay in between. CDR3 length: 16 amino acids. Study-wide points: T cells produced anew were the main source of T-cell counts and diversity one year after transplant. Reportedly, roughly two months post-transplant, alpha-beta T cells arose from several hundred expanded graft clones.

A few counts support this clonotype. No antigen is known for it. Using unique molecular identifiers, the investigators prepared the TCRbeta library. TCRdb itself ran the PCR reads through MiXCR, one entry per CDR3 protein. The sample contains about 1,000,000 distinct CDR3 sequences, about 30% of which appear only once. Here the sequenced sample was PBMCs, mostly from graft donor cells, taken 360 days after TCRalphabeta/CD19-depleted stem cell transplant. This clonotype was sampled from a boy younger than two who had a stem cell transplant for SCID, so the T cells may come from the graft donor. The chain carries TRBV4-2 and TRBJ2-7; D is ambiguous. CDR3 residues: CASSPYSRAPSYEQYF. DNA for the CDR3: TGTGCCAGCAGCCCATATTCAAGGGCTCCCTCCTACGAGCAGTACTTC.